This TCR beta chain was recovered during a study of blood T cell repertoires in COVID-19. Whole-study context: Both acute and convalescent COVID-19 samples were obtained from the United States, Italy and Spain. T cells, B-cell-depleted T cells, or PBMCs provided the cDNA or gDNA that served as material.

Germline values: CDR1 MDHEN, CDR2 SYDVKM. The length of the CDR3 is 17 residues. The junction had 8 bases not matched to a gene; V was cut back by 4 bases and J by 0 bases. In the study's own analysis: Amplification of reference gene primers was used by the study to estimate nucleated cell counts. Repertoires were generated with immunoSEQ multiplex PCR, while TCRdb's copy carries only in-frame clones and drops some. The DNA gave D and trimming, while V, J and clone size come from that table. This sample yields more than 150,000 clones, of which roughly 90% are seen a single time; 0.53% belongs to the top ten.

Specimen: peripheral blood. The sequence came from a man aged 45-65 years with acute or convalescent COVID-19. This chain links TRBV28 with TRBJ1-4; the match to TRBD1 covers 7 bases. CDR3 coding DNA: TGTGCCAGCAGTTCCTCGGGACAGACTGCAACTAATGAAAAACTGTTTTTT. It codes for CASSSSGQTATNEKLFF.